Here is one TCR beta chain with its context. Its cognate antigen is unknown. The record originates from a study of cytomegalovirus exposure and HLA in healthy donors. V was clipped by 4 bases and J by 0 bases, with 12 bases between them. The germline CDR1 and CDR2 sequences are SGHRS and YFSETQ. There are 15 residues in the CDR3. The PCR was carried out with 60 Vbeta primers and 13 Jbeta primers. Profiled with immunoSEQ multiplex PCR; TCRdb holds only in-frame clones, not every one. The sample lists about 130,000 clones, roughly 80% seen once, with approximately 7.2% in the top ten. Broader study findings: When presence/absence was analysed, sequencing depth was taken to be roughly uniform across donors. Three chains linked to CMV were shown in vitro to be specific for CMV antigens. What a later analysis reportedly showed was that an Asian-associated ancestry cluster had fewer N-insertions than the 666-donor mean. Reportedly, TCR beta sequences accurately predicted HLA-A and HLA-B alleles in most subjects.

Sequencing was done on a sample of PBMCs. The chain carries TRBV5-1 and TRBJ2-3, with TRBD2 as a possible D gene (6 bases). This TCR derives from a male donor in good health and CMV-seronegative. CDR3 DNA: TGCGCCAGCAGCCCAGAGCGGGCTAGCACAGATACGCAGTATTTT. Translation: CASSPERASTDTQYF.